This T cell receptor (beta chain) was found in a study of cytomegalovirus exposure and HLA in healthy donors. Study context: Earlier results showed 120 million or so unique TCR beta sequences derived from 150 million to 200 million T cells.

A multiplex PCR was run with 60 Vbeta primers and 13 Jbeta primers. Clones were sequenced by immunoSEQ multiplex PCR, and TCRdb holds only the in-frame ones, with some missing. The profile shows 110,000 or so clones, around 80% of them singletons. The germline gives CDR1 LGHNA, CDR2 YSLEER. The CDR3 covers 15 residues. Trimming shortened V by 5 bases and J by 3 bases, and 17 bases separated the two germline ends. Remarks on this clone: Its antigen is undetermined.

Whole-study findings and limits: Overall, approximately 150 TCR beta chains were annotated as cytomegalovirus-associated. Upon later analysis, HLA-associated TCR beta chains proved more clonally expanded than other, equally common chains.

This receptor was taken from a man aged 18-30 years in good health and CMV-seronegative. This chain uses TRBV4-3 with TRBJ2-7; D may be TRBD2 (5 bases). The sample taken for sequencing was PBMCs. CDR3 bases: TGCGCCAGCAGCTTGCTGCCAGGCGGAGGCTACGAGCAGTACTTC. It codes for CASSLLPGGGYEQYF.